A selection of T cell receptor beta chains follows, all from one sample in a study of T cell responses to AZD1222 COVID-19 vaccine. Using immunoSEQ multiplex PCR, the repertoire was profiled, and TCRdb retains in-frame clones only, with some absent. The table includes tens of thousands of clones, 70% to 90% detected once. The sequencing used peripheral blood, collected 28 days after the second AZD1222 dose. The receptor source for this set is an adult who received the AZD1222 COVID-19 vaccine. The CDR3 runs from the conserved cysteine through the conserved F or W. A D gene is named only where the DNA matches it firmly. Size tells how often a clone was seen (once, few, many) or the class of an expanded clone, and some rows leave it out.

J,D,size,V,DNA,CDR3
TRBJ1-2,-,-,TRBV19,TGTGCCAGTAAAGAGTTTTTTCGACGGTCCGACAACTATGGCTACACCTTC,CASKEFFRRSDNYGYTF
TRBJ2-7,TRBD2,-,TRBV4-3,TGCGCCAGCAGCCAAGAGAGATCTGTAGGACTAGCGGGAGTGGGCGAGCAGTACTTC,CASSQERSVGLAGVGEQYF
TRBJ2-5,TRBD2,-,TRBV5-1,TGCGCCAGCAGCCATCGACTAGCGGGGCAAGAGACCCAGTACTTC,CASSHRLAGQETQYF
TRBJ2-1,TRBD2,-,TRBV7-2,TGTGCCAGCAGCCGGCGGACTAGCCCTATGTCCCACAATGAGCAGTTCTTC,CASSRRTSPMSHNEQFF
TRBJ2-3,TRBD2,-,TRBV5-6,TGTGCCAGCAGCTTGGGACTAGCGGGTCCTCAAAGGGGAGATACGCAGTATTTT,CASSLGLAGPQRGDTQYF
TRBJ2-1,-,-,TRBV7-9,TGTGCCAGCAGCTTAAAGGGCAATCTGGCAGGGGCCGGGAATGAGCAGTTCTTC,CASSLKGNLAGAGNEQFF
TRBJ2-3,-,-,TRBV6-1,TGTGCCAGCAGTGAAGTGTCAGATACGCAGTATTTT,CASSEVSDTQYF
TRBJ2-7,-,-,TRBV6-5,TGTGCCAGCAGTTACTCGCACGGACCCTACGAGCAGTACTTC,CASSYSHGPYEQYF
TRBJ2-7,-,-,TRBV20-1,TGCAGTGCTAGTGGGGGCGGCGGTGAGCAGTACTTC,CSASGGGGEQYF
TRBJ1-2,-,few,TRBV28,TGTGCCACCGCCCCTGCGGGCGGAGGCTACACCTTC,CATAPAGGGYTF
TRBJ2-1,TRBD2,-,TRBV5-1,TGCGCCAGCAGCTTGGACAGCGGGAGGGCCAAAAATGAGCAGTTCTTC,CASSLDSGRAKNEQFF
TRBJ2-1,TRBD2,once,TRBV5-4,TGTGCCAGCAGCTTGGTTGGCGGGAGCATGAATGAGCAGTTCTTC,CASSLVGGSMNEQFF
TRBJ1-2,-,-,TRBV13,TGTGCCAGCAGCTTAGGGAGGGGGGTTGGCTATGGCTACACCTTC,CASSLGRGVGYGYTF
TRBJ2-2,TRBD2,-,TRBV10-1,TGCGCCAGCAGTGAGCTAGCGGGAGGGCCCGGGGAGCTGTTTTTT,CASSELAGGPGELFF
TRBJ1-4,TRBD1,-,TRBV28,TGTGCCAGCAGTCCTCTCTTCGACAGGGGGAGCGAAAAACTGTTTTTT,CASSPLFDRGSEKLFF
TRBJ1-5,-,-,TRBV28,TGTGCCAGCAGTTTATCCCTTTCCGTCACTCAGCCCCAGCATTTT,CASSLSLSVTQPQHF
TRBJ1-1,-,-,TRBV7-2,TGTGCCAGCAGCCGGACCCCCGACCGAGCCATGAACACTGAAGCTTTCTTT,CASSRTPDRAMNTEAFF
TRBJ2-5,-,once,TRBV9,TGTGCCAGCAGTCTAACCTCAGGGGCTCTACGAGCGGGCCAGTACTTC,CASSLTSGALRAGQYF
TRBJ1-1,-,-,TRBV5-1,TGCGCCAGCAGCTTTGGCCCAGGGTTCGGCGCTGAAGCTTTCTTT,CASSFGPGFGAEAFF
TRBJ2-5,-,-,TRBV5-6,TGTGCCAGCAGCTTAATTGTCAGGAGAGCAGGGGGGCAAGAGACCCAGTACTTC,CASSLIVRRAGGQETQYF
TRBJ2-7,-,-,TRBV12-3/TRBV12-4,TGTGCCAGCATGGAGGGACCTACCTACGAGCAGTACTTC,CASMEGPTYEQYF
TRBJ2-3,-,-,TRBV3-1/TRBV3-2,TGTGCCAGCAGCCAAAGCGATACGCAGTATTTT,CASSQSDTQYF
TRBJ2-7,TRBD2,once,TRBV11-3,TGTGCCAGCAGCTTGGGACTACAGTACGAGCAGTACTTC,CASSLGLQYEQYF
TRBJ2-7,-,-,TRBV29-1,TGCAGCGCCCTCAAGGGGCAAGAGCAGTACTTC,CSALKGQEQYF
TRBJ2-5,TRBD2,once,TRBV3-1/TRBV3-2,TGTGCCAGCAGCCGGAGTAGCGGGAGAAGGGGGCAAGAGACCCAGTACTTC,CASSRSSGRRGQETQYF
TRBJ1-4,-,-,TRBV6-5,TGTGCCAGCAGTACCCCCGACAGAGACGAAAAACTGTTTTTT,CASSTPDRDEKLFF
TRBJ2-7,-,-,TRBV11-2,TGTGCCAGCAGCTTAACTAGAGACACTTGGCAGTACTTC,CASSLTRDTWQYF
TRBJ1-2,-,-,TRBV2,TGTGCCAGCAGTTTCCTCTATGGCTACACCTTC,CASSFLYGYTF
TRBJ2-3,TRBD2,-,TRBV5-4,TGTGCCAGCAGCCCCAACCTACGTAGCGGGATCACCACAGATACGCAGTATTTT,CASSPNLRSGITTDTQYF
TRBJ1-4,TRBD1,-,TRBV5-1,TGCGCCAGCAGAGTGACAGGGGGTCCTGAAAAACTGTTTTTT,CASRVTGGPEKLFF
TRBJ1-4,-,few,TRBV19,TGTGCCAGTAGTCAAACAGGATTTCAGGCCTCTTTT,CASSQTGFQASF
TRBJ1-1,-,-,TRBV11-3,TGTGCCAGCAGCTTAGACAGGACTGAAGCTTTCTTT,CASSLDRTEAFF
TRBJ2-5,TRBD2,-,TRBV5-1,TGCGCCAGCAGCTTGGGACTAGCAGAGACCCAGTACTTC,CASSLGLAETQYF
TRBJ2-1,TRBD2,-,TRBV19,TGTGCCAGTAGTGATACGCCTAGCGGGATAAATGAGCAGTTCTTC,CASSDTPSGINEQFF
TRBJ1-6,-,-,TRBV7-3,TGTGCCAGCAGCTTATTGGGGTATAATTCACCCCTCCACTTT,CASSLLGYNSPLHF
TRBJ1-5,-,-,TRBV6-2/TRBV6-3,TGTGCCAGCAGTGACCCTGGGAGGACCTTTAGCAATCAGCCCCAGCATTTT,CASSDPGRTFSNQPQHF
TRBJ2-7,-,-,TRBV11-2,TGTGCCAGCAGCTTTCACAGCTACGAGCAGTACTTC,CASSFHSYEQYF
TRBJ2-1,TRBD2,-,TRBV15,TGTGCCACCAGCAGAGTGGCGGGAGGGGTACGTGAGCAGTTCTTC,CATSRVAGGVREQFF
TRBJ1-1,TRBD1,-,TRBV2,TGTGCCAGCAGTGAAAGGGGGCAATTTACTGAAGCTTTCTTT,CASSERGQFTEAFF
TRBJ1-3,TRBD1,-,TRBV6-5,TGTGCCAGCAGGACAGGGGGAGAGGGAAACACCATATATTTT,CASRTGGEGNTIYF
TRBJ1-4,TRBD1,-,TRBV5-1,TGCGCCAGCAGCTCCCCAGGGGGGTCTAATGAAAAACTGTTTTTT,CASSSPGGSNEKLFF
TRBJ2-7,TRBD2,-,TRBV19,TGTGCCAGTAGTATTGTCGGGAGGATGTACGAGCAGTACTTC,CASSIVGRMYEQYF
TRBJ1-5,TRBD1,-,TRBV20-1,TGCAGTGCTAGTGATTGGGACAGGGTTAATCAGCCCCAGCATTTT,CSASDWDRVNQPQHF
TRBJ1-1,-,few,TRBV29-1,TGCAGCGTTTGGTGGACAGACACTGAAGCTTTCTTT,CSVWWTDTEAFF
TRBJ2-5,-,-,TRBV6-2/TRBV6-3,TGTGCCAGCAGTTACTTGGGGCACTCCCAAGAGACCCAGTACTTC,CASSYLGHSQETQYF
TRBJ2-5,-,-,TRBV9,TGTGCCAGCAGCCTGAACCAAGAGACCCAGTACTTC,CASSLNQETQYF
TRBJ1-2,TRBD1,-,TRBV28,TGTGCCAGCAGTTTAGGGGGACAGGGGTTCTATGGCTACACCTTC,CASSLGGQGFYGYTF
TRBJ2-7,-,-,TRBV6-5,TGTGCCAGCAGGAAACAGGCGACGATACTATACGAGCAGTACTTC,CASRKQATILYEQYF
TRBJ2-7,TRBD2,once,TRBV10-3,TGTGCCATCAGCGGGGGGACTAGCGGACACTACGAGCAGTACTTC,CAISGGTSGHYEQYF
TRBJ2-7,-,-,TRBV12-3/TRBV12-4,TGTGCCAGCAGCGGGAGTCCCTACGAGCAGTACTTC,CASSGSPYEQYF
TRBJ1-5,-,-,TRBV5-1,TGCGCCAGCAGCTTGGTTAGTGTTGATAGCAATCAGCCCCAGCATTTT,CASSLVSVDSNQPQHF
TRBJ2-6,-,-,TRBV6-5,TGTGCCAGCAGTAGGGGGGTGGCTGGGGCCAACGTCCTGACTTTC,CASSRGVAGANVLTF